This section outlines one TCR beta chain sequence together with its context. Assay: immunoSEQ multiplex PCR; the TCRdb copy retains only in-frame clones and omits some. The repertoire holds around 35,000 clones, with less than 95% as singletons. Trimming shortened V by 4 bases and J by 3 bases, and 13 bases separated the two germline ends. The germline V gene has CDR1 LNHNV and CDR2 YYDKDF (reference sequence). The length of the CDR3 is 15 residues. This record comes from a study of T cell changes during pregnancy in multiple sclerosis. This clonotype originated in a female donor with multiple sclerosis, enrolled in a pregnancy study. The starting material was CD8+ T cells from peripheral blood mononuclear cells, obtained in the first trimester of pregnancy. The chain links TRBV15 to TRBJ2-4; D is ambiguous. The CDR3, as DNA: TGTGCCACCAGCATGGAGAGAACAAGCAAAAACATTCAGTACTTC. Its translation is CATSMERTSKNIQYF.